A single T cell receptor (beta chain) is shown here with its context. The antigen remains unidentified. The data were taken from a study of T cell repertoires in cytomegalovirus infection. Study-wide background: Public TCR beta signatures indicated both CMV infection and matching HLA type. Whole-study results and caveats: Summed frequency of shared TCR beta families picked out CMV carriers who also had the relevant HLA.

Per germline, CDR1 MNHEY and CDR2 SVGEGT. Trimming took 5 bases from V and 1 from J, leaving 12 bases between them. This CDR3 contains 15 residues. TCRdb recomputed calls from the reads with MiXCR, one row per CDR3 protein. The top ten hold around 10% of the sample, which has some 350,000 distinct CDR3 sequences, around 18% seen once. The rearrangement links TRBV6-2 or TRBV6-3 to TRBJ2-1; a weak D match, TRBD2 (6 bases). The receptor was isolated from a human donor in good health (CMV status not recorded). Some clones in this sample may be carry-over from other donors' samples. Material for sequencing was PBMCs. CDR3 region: CASSQRAASYNEQFF. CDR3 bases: TGTGCCAGCAGTCAGCGGGCCGCTTCCTACAATGAGCAGTTCTTC.